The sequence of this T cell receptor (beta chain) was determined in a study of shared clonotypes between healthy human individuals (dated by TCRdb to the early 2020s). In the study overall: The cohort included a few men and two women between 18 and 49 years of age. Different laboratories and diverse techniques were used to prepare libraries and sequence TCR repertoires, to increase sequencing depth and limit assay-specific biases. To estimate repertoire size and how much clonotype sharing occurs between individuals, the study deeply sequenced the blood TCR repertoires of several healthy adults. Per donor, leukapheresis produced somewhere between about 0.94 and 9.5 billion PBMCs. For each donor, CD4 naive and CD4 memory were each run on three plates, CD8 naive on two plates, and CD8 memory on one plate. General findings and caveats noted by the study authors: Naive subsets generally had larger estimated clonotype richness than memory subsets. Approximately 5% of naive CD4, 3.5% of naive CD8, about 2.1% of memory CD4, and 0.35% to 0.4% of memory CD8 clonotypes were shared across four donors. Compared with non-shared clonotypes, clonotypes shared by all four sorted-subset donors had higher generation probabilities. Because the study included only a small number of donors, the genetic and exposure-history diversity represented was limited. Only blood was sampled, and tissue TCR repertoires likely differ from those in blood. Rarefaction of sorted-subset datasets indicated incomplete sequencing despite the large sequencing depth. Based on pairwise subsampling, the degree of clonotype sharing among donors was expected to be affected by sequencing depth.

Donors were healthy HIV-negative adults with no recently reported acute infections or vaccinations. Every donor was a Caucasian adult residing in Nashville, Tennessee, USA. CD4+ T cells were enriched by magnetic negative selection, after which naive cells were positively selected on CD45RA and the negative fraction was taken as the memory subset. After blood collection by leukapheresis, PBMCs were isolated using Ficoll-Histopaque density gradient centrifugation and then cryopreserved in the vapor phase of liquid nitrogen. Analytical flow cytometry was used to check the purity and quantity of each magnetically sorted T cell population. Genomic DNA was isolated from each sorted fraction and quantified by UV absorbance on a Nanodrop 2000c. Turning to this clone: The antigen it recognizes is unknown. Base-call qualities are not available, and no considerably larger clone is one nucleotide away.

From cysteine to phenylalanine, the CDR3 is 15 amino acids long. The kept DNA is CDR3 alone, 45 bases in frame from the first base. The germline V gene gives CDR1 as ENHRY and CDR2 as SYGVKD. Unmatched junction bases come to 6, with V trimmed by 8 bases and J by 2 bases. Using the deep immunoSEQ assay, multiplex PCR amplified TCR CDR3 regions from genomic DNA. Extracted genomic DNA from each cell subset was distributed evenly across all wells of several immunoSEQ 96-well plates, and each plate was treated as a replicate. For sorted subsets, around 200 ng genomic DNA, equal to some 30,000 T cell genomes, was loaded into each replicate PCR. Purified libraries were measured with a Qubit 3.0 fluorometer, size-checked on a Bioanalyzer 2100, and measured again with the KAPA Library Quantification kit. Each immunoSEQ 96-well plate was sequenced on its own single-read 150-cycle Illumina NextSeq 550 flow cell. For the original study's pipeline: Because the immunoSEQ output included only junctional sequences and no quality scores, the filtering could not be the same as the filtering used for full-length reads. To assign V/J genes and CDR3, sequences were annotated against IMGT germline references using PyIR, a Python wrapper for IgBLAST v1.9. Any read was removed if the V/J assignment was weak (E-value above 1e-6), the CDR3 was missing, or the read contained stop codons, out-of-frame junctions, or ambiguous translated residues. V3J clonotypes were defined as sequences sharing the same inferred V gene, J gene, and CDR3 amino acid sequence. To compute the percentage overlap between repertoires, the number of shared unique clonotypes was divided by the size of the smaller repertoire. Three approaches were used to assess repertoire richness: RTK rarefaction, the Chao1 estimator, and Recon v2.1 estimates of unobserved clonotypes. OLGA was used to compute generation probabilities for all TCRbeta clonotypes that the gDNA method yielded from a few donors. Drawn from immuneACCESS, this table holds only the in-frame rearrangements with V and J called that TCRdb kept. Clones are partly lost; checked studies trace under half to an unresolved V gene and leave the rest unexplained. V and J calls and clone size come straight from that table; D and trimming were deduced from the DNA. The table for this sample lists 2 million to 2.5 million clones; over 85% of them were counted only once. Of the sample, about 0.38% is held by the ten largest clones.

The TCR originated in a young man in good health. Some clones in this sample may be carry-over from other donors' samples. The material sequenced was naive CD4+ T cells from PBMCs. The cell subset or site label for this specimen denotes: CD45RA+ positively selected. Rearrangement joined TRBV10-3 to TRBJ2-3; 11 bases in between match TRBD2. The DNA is TGTGCCATCGGACGACTAGCGGGACCCACAGATACGCAGTATTTT. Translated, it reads CAIGRLAGPTDTQYF.